The entry below describes one T cell receptor beta chain. Its antigen is still unknown. These data come from a study of T cell repertoires in cytomegalovirus infection. Looking at the study overall: Public TCR beta signature analysis indicated the presence of both CMV infection and matching HLA type. Study conclusions and caveats: Ex vivo responses were dominated by HLA-C-restricted CMV-specific TCR beta clonotypes. Of the TCR beta families, the public ones yielded a cumulative frequency that identified carriers of CMV plus the relevant HLA.

V was trimmed by 6 bases and J by 6 bases, leaving 11 bases between them. The CDR3 totals 13 residues. Germline CDR1 is SEHNR and CDR2 is FQNEAQ (reference sequence). MiXCR was run by TCRdb on the reads, yielding one entry per CDR3 protein. The sample yields around 300,000 distinct CDR3 sequences, about a quarter seen once. The source of this sequence is a human donor in good health (CMV status not recorded). Some clones in this sample may be carry-over from other donors' samples. Sequencing input: PBMCs. The rearrangement joins TRBV7-9 to TRBJ2-2, with D tentatively TRBD2 (6 bases). CDR3 amino acids: CASRRGTPGELFF. The DNA of the CDR3 is TGTGCCAGCAGGCGCGGGACGCCCGGGGAGCTGTTTTTT.